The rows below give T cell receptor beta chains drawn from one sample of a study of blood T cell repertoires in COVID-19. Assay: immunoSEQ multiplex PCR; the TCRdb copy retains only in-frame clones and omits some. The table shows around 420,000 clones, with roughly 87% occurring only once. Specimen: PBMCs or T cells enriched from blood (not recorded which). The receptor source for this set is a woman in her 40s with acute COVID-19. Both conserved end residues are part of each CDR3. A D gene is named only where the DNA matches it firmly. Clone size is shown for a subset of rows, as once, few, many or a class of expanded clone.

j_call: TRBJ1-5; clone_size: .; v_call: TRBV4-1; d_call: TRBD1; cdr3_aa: CASSQTTGYQPQHF; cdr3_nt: TGCGCCAGCAGCCAGACGACAGGGTATCAGCCCCAGCATTTT
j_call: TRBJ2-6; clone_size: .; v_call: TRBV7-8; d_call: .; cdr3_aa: CASSRPGSGANVLTF; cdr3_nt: TGTGCCAGCAGCAGGCCAGGGTCTGGGGCCAACGTCCTGACTTTC
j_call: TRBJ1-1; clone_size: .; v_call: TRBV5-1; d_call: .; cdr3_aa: CASSVLPGVKETEAFF; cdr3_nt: TGCGCCAGCAGCGTCCTCCCAGGGGTTAAAGAGACTGAAGCTTTCTTT
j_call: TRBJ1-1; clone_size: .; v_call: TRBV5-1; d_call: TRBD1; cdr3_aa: CASSLGTTGGASTEAFF; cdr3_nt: TGCGCCAGCAGCTTGGGAACGACAGGGGGCGCAAGCACTGAAGCTTTCTTT
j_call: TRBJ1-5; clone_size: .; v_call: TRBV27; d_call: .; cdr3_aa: CASSLEAPGSNQPQHF; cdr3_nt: TGTGCCAGCAGTTTAGAGGCCCCCGGCAGCAATCAGCCCCAGCATTTT
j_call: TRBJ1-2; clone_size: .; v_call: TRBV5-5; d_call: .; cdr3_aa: CASSLMSGEYGYTF; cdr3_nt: TGTGCCAGCAGCTTGATGTCAGGGGAATATGGCTACACCTTC
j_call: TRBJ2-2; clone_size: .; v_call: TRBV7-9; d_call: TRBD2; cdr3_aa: CASSLMTAGLVSGGELFF; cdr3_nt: TGTGCCAGCAGCTTGATGACGGCGGGACTAGTTTCTGGCGGGGAGCTGTTTTTT
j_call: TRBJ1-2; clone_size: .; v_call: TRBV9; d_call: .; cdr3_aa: CASSGPGEGGYTF; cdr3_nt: TGTGCCAGCAGCGGCCCAGGGGAGGGTGGCTACACCTTC
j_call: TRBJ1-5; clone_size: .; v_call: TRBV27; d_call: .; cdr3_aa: CASSLTTGLSNQPQHF; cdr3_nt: TGTGCCAGCAGTTTAACGACAGGATTAAGCAATCAGCCCCAGCATTTT
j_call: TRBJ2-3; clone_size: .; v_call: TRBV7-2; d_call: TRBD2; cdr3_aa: CASSLVRLAGGPSTDTQYF; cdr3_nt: TGTGCCAGCAGCTTAGTCCGGCTAGCGGGGGGCCCTAGCACAGATACGCAGTATTTT
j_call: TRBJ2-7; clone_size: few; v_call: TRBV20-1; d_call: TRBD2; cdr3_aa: CSASESAGGGYEQYF; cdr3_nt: TGCAGTGCTAGTGAATCGGCGGGGGGCGGGTACGAGCAGTACTTC
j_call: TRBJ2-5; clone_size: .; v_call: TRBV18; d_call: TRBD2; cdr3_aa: CASTTSGGAETQYF; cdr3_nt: TGTGCCAGCACAACTAGCGGGGGTGCGGAGACCCAGTACTTC
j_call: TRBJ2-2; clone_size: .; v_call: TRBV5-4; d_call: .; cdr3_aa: CASSSDLTTGELFF; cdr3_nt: TGTGCCAGCAGCTCGGACTTGACTACCGGGGAGCTGTTTTTT
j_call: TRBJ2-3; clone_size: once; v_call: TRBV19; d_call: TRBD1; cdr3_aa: CASSTRTGAGTDTQYF; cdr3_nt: TGTGCCAGTAGTACCCGGACAGGGGCGGGCACAGATACGCAGTATTTT
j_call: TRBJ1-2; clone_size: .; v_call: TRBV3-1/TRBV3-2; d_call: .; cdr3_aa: CASSRRGEGYGGYTF; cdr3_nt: TGTGCCAGCAGCCGACGGGGGGAAGGGTACGGCGGCTACACCTTC
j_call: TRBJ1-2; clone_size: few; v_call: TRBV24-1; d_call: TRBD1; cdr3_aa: CATSEGGQNYGYTF; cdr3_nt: TGTGCCACCAGTGAAGGGGGCCAGAACTATGGCTACACCTTC
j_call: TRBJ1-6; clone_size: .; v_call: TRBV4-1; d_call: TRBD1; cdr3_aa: CASSQSTGDNSPLHF; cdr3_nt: TGCGCCAGCAGCCAGTCGACAGGGGATAATTCACCCCTCCACTTT
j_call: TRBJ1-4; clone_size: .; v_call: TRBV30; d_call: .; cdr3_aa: CAWSVWLEANEKLFF; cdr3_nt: TGTGCCTGGAGTGTGTGGTTGGAGGCGAATGAAAAACTGTTTTTT
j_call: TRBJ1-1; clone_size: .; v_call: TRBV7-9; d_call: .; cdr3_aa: CASSLEQPEAFF; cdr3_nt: TGTGCCAGCAGCTTAGAACAGCCTGAAGCTTTCTTT
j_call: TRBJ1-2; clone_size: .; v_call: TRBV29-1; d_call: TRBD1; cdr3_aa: CSVEDPGTGGHRGYTF; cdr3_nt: TGCAGCGTTGAAGACCCCGGTACAGGGGGCCATCGGGGCTACACCTTC
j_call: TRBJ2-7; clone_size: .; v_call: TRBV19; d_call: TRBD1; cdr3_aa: CASRSQYRGSYEQYF; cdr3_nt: TGTGCCAGCCGATCCCAATACAGGGGTTCCTACGAGCAGTACTTC
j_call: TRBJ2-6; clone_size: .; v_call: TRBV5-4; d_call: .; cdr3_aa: CASSLPGDPSGANVLTF; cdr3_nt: TGTGCCAGCAGCTTGCCAGGGGACCCCTCTGGGGCCAACGTCCTGACTTTC
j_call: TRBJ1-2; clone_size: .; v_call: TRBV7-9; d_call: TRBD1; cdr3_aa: CASSRGQAHGYTF; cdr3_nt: TGTGCCAGCAGCCGAGGACAGGCTCATGGCTACACCTTC
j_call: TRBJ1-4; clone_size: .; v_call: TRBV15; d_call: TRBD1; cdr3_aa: CATRRTGDEKLFF; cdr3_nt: TGTGCCACCAGAAGGACAGGAGATGAAAAACTGTTTTTT